This TCR beta chain was retrieved from a study of vaccination effects on CD4 cells after COVID-19. About this clone: Its antigen remains unknown.

The CDR3 sequence is 13 residues long. V lost 8 bases and J 0 bases, leaving 9 bases between the germline ends. CDR1 is WNHNN, CDR2 SYGVQD, per germline (reference sequence). Sequencing in the ViraFEST assay came after antigen-specific CD4+ T cells had been expanded with viral peptide pools, which were used to stimulate PBMC. After less than twelve days in culture, the CD4+ T cells were isolated. Participants got two doses of BNT162b2 or mRNA-1273 vaccine. No vaccinee had earlier SARS-CoV-2 infection, and nucleocapsid antibodies were negative. The researchers cultured 1.5 million to 2.5 million PBMC per well with about 10 IU/ml IL-2 and approximately 10 ug/ml peptides. This table comes from immunoSEQ multiplex PCR, and its TCRdb copy is limited to in-frame clones, with some not included. The profile shows more than 65,000 clones, about 80% of them singletons. Notes on the study in general: Substantial clonal contraction characterized both infection- and vaccine-induced clones late after vaccination.

The sequencing here drew on CD4+ T cells from PBMCs cultured with HCoV-229E spike peptides, taken after COVID-19 vaccination. The chain recombines TRBV10-1 with TRBJ2-3; weak D call: TRBD2 (6 bases). This receptor was obtained from a human donor who received a COVID-19 vaccine. CDR3 in amino acids: CASGGSSTDTQYF. In DNA, the CDR3 is TGCGCCAGCGGGGGGTCTAGCACAGATACGCAGTATTTT.